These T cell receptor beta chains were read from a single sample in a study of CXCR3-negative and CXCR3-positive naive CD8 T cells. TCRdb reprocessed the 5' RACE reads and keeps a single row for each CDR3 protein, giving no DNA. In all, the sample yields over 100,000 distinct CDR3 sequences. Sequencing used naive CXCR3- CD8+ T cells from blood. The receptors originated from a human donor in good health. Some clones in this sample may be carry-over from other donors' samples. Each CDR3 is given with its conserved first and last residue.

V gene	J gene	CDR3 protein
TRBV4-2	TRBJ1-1	CASSQDGQGGNTEAFF
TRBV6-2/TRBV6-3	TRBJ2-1	CALIEDSLYNEQFF
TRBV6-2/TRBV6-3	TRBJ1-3	CASSYSSPRSSGNTIYF
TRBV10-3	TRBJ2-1	CAAAGDSSYNEQFF
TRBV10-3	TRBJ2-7	CAISIRDRNEQYF
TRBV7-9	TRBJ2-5	CASSSIQEVETQYF
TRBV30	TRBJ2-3	CAWSAGLAGEDGDTQYF
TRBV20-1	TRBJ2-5	CSARALKETQYF
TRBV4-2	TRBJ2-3	CASSQEPGADADTQYF
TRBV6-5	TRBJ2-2	CASSLFHSTGSTGELFF
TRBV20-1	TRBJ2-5	CSARDGQGDERTQYF
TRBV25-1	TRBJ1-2	CASSGNPRAYGYTF
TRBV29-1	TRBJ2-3	CSVRDRTDTQYF
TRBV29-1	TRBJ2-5	CSAQTGEETQYF
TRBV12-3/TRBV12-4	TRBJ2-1	CASSEDRDNEQFF
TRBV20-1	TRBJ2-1	CSGYEAYEQFF
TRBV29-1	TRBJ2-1	CSVELRSSYNEQFF
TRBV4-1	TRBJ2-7	CASSQGWGSDYEQYF
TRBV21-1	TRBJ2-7	CASSKVLTPLLKKRYEQYF
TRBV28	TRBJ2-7	CASSLRGWRGLRDEQYF
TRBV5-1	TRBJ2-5	CPLSDRQGSVRETQYF
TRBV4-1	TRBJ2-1	CASSQDPIGLAGLIYNEQFF
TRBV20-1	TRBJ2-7	CSARNGVSLYEQYF
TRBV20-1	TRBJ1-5	CSAPYAGTPSNQPQHF
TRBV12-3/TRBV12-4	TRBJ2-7	CASSPRPGLAYEQYF
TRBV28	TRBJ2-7	CASSSTESYEQYF
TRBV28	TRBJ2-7	CASSSRLSYEQYF
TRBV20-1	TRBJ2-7	CSARDQNYEQYF
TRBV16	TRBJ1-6	CASSQSGGHSPLHF
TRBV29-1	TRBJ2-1	CSVEADRAYNEQFF
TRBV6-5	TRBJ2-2	CASTLAGENTGELFF
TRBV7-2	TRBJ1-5	CASSPQRDSNQPQHF
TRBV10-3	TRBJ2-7	CAIWTGGSYEQYF